This is a list of T cell receptor beta chains from one sample in a study of PD-1 blockade in classical Hodgkin lymphoma. The table came from immunoSEQ multiplex PCR; TCRdb's copy has only in-frame clones and leaves some out. Counted here are roughly 15,000 clones, approximately 83% occurring once; the ten biggest clones make up under 25%. Specimen: peripheral blood mononuclear cells (PBMCs), collected at baseline. The receptor set was obtained from a human donor with classical Hodgkin lymphoma. The CDR3 runs from the conserved cysteine through the conserved F or W. A D gene is named only where the DNA matches it firmly. Not every row has a clone size; where given, it reads once, few, many or a size class.

NA TRBJ2-7 TRBV7-9 NA CASSLGRGGRYEQYF TGTGCCAGCAGCTTAGGGAGAGGGGGGCGCTACGAGCAGTACTTC
TRBD1 TRBJ1-2 TRBV5-5 few CASSKRTGQVFEDYGYTF TGTGCCAGCAGCAAGCGAACGGGACAGGTCTTTGAAGACTATGGCTACACCTTC
NA TRBJ1-5 TRBV19 NA CASSIDGWQPQHF TGTGCCAGTAGTATAGATGGGTGGCAGCCCCAGCATTTT
NA TRBJ2-2 TRBV19 few CASSTPGNTGELFF TGTGCCAGTAGTACCCCGGGCAACACCGGGGAGCTGTTTTTT
NA TRBJ2-7 TRBV5-1 NA CASSQDSYEQYF TGCGCCAGCAGCCAGGACAGTTACGAGCAGTACTTC
NA TRBJ2-5 TRBV20-1 once CSARRLETQYF TGCAGTGCTAGAAGGCTCGAGACCCAGTACTTC
NA TRBJ1-1 TRBV5-1 once CASSLVFQGNTEAFF TGCGCCAGCAGCTTGGTATTCCAGGGGAACACTGAAGCTTTCTTT
NA TRBJ2-6 TRBV19 NA CASSIDSSGANVLTF TGTGCCAGTAGTATAGACAGCTCTGGGGCCAACGTCCTGACTTTC
NA TRBJ1-2 TRBV19 NA CASKGGGYTF TGTGCCAGTAAAGGCGGCGGCTACACCTTC
NA TRBJ1-1 TRBV25-1 NA CASTGMNTEAFF TGTGCCAGTACTGGCATGAACACTGAAGCTTTCTTT
NA TRBJ2-3 TRBV14 NA CASSLGDSADTQYF TGTGCCAGCAGCCTGGGGGATAGCGCAGATACGCAGTATTTT
NA TRBJ1-2 TRBV7-2 medium-sized CASSLAGQGSYGYTF TGTGCCAGCAGCTTAGCGGGGCAGGGGTCGTATGGCTACACCTTC
NA TRBJ2-3 TRBV7-8 NA CASSLLSGEPTDTQYF TGTGCCAGCAGCCTTTTATCAGGGGAGCCCACAGATACGCAGTATTTT
NA TRBJ2-1 TRBV9 NA CASSVVASPDNEQFF TGTGCCAGCAGCGTAGTTGCTAGCCCCGACAATGAGCAGTTCTTC
TRBD2 TRBJ2-5 TRBV6-5 NA CASSYSSSGETQYF TGTGCCAGCAGTTACTCGTCTAGCGGGGAGACCCAGTACTTC
TRBD2 TRBJ2-4 TRBV4-1 NA CASSQRIGLAGGNLAKNIQYF TGCGCCAGCAGCCAACGAATCGGACTAGCGGGGGGGAACCTAGCCAAAAACATTCAGTACTTC
NA TRBJ1-3 TRBV2 NA CASSERVFAGNTIYF TGTGCCAGCAGTGAAAGGGTATTCGCTGGAAACACCATATATTTT
TRBD2 TRBJ2-1 TRBV19 NA CASSMWQGGDNEQFF TGTGCCAGTAGTATGTGGCAGGGAGGGGACAATGAGCAGTTCTTC
TRBD1 TRBJ1-6 TRBV6-6 NA CASSYPGTASSPLHF TGTGCCAGCAGTTACCCTGGGACAGCGAGTTCACCCCTCCACTTT
TRBD1 TRBJ2-7 TRBV7-9 NA CASSPTGEAYEQYF TGTGCCAGCAGCCCGACAGGGGAGGCCTACGAGCAGTACTTC
TRBD2 TRBJ2-7 TRBV9 NA CASSAGDGTSRYEQYF TGTGCCAGCAGCGCCGGGGATGGGACTAGCAGGTACGAGCAGTACTTC
TRBD1 TRBJ2-7 TRBV7-6 NA CASSIRQGNENYEQYF TGTGCCAGCAGCATACGACAGGGGAACGAAAACTACGAGCAGTACTTC
TRBD2 TRBJ2-7 TRBV7-2 NA CASSSTSGGYEQYF TGTGCCAGCAGCTCGACTAGCGGGGGCTACGAGCAGTACTTC
NA TRBJ2-7 TRBV6-5 NA CASSYNGRNYEQYF TGTGCCAGCAGTTACAACGGACGAAACTACGAGCAGTACTTC
TRBD2 TRBJ2-1 TRBV5-4 NA CASSLRTSGTYNEQFF TGTGCCAGCAGCTTGAGGACTAGCGGGACCTACAATGAGCAGTTCTTC
TRBD1 TRBJ2-7 TRBV7-3 NA CASSAGQGRDEQYF TGTGCCAGCAGCGCCGGACAGGGTAGGGACGAGCAGTACTTC
NA TRBJ1-4 TRBV2 NA CASSEAMADNEKLFF TGTGCCAGCAGTGAAGCGATGGCAGATAATGAAAAACTGTTTTTT
TRBD1 TRBJ1-5 TRBV6-1 NA CASTPDRAALPQHF TGTGCCAGCACCCCGGACAGGGCCGCCTTACCCCAGCATTTT
NA TRBJ1-2 TRBV21-1 once CASSKVKGRSTNYGYTF TGTGCCAGCAGCAAGGTAAAAGGACGTTCTACTAACTATGGCTACACCTTC
NA TRBJ2-3 TRBV12-2 NA CASRGAGVTDTQYF TGTGCAAGTCGCGGGGCGGGGGTCACAGATACGCAGTATTTT
TRBD2 TRBJ2-3 TRBV5-1 NA CASSQTSGGAGTSTDTQYF TGCGCCAGCAGCCAAACTAGCGGGGGGGCCGGTACTAGCACAGATACGCAGTATTTT
NA TRBJ2-7 TRBV28 NA CASSSPSSTKEQYF TGTGCCAGCAGTTCCCCCTCATCTACGAAGGAGCAGTACTTC
TRBD1 TRBJ1-5 TRBV7-2 NA CASSFTGGVQPQHF TGTGCCAGCAGCTTTACAGGGGGGGTTCAGCCCCAGCATTTT
NA TRBJ1-2 TRBV18 NA CASSSGQAAYGYTF TGTGCCAGCTCATCGGGGCAAGCTGCCTATGGCTACACCTTC
TRBD2 TRBJ2-1 TRBV5-1 once CASSLVPSGGYNEQFF TGCGCCAGCAGCTTGGTGCCTAGCGGGGGTTACAATGAGCAGTTCTTC
TRBD2 TRBJ2-5 TRBV9 NA CASSISGEGETQYF TGTGCCAGCAGCATTAGCGGGGAGGGGGAGACCCAGTACTTC
NA TRBJ1-2 TRBV29-1 NA CSGVTGDRGYGYTF TGCAGCGGAGTGACTGGGGACCGAGGCTATGGCTACACCTTC
NA TRBJ1-1 TRBV5-1 NA CASSWEGGTEAFF TGCGCCAGCTCCTGGGAGGGAGGCACTGAAGCTTTCTTT
NA TRBJ1-2 TRBV1 NA CTSSQKQGKGYGYTF TGCACCAGCAGCCAAAAACAGGGGAAGGGCTATGGCTACACCTTC